The 10 T cell receptor beta chains listed next were all sequenced from one sample in a study of untreated major depressive disorder. Findings and limits, study-wide: Compared with controls, depressed patients showed more TRBV05-01 (Vbeta 5.1) usage in CD4+ T cells.

The data were produced by immunoSEQ multiplex PCR, yet TCRdb's version contains in-frame clones alone and is incomplete. The table records approximately 15,000 clones, just over 90% of them present only once. No antigens are known for them. The sample comprised CD4+ T cells from PBMCs. The origin of the receptors is a woman aged 25 to 45 with major depressive disorder.

This chain connects TRBV5-4 to TRBJ2-7; a weak D match, TRBD2 (6 bases). CDR1 and CDR2 from the germline V gene are SGHNT and YYREEE (reference sequence). V dropped 4 bases and J dropped 4 bases, with 15 bases sitting between them. This CDR3 is built from 14 residues. The CDR3 loop is CASSPDYQRYEQYF. The CDR3 nucleotides read TGTGCCAGCAGCCCGGACTATCAACGTTACGAGCAGTACTTC.

The chain recombines TRBV18 with TRBJ2-7; D might be TRBD2 (6 bases). This CDR3 has 14 residues. The V and J ends lost 1 base and 2 bases respectively, with 9 bases between them. Germline lookup yields CDR1 KGHSH and CDR2 LQKENI. The CDR3 loop is CASSPLADPYEQYF. CDR3 nucleotide sequence: TGTGCCAGCTCACCACTAGCGGACCCCTACGAGCAGTACTTC. Variable domain in full (rest from reference TRBV18 and TRBJ2-7): NAGVMQNPRHLVRRRGQEARLRCSPMKGHSHVYWYRQLPEEGLKFMVYLQKENIIDESGMPKERFSAEFPKEGPSILRIQQVVRGDSAAYFCASSPLADPYEQYFGPGTRLTVT.

Details on this clone: A read error may account for a junction end that differs from germline. This rearrangement joins TRBV6-6 to TRBJ1-1; D call uncertain. This CDR3 contains 13 residues. Per germline, CDR1 MNHNY and CDR2 SVGAGI (reference sequence). The CDR3 bases are TGTGCCAGCATTTACTCTATGAACACTGAAGCTTTCTTT. This translates into CASIYSMNTEAFF.

The CDR3: CATSRDTGGQPQHF. The CDR3 coding sequence is TGTGCCACCAGCAGAGATACAGGGGGCCAGCCCCAGCATTTT. The chain combines TRBV15 with TRBJ1-5; 9 bases match TRBD1. The length of the CDR3 is 14 residues. V dropped 0 bases and J dropped 7; count of bases not matched to a gene: 1. Germline CDR1 LNHNV, CDR2 YYDKDF (reference sequence).

The chain recombines TRBV7-9 with TRBJ1-1; D ambiguous. Germline V gives CDR1 SEHNR, CDR2 FQNEAQ (reference sequence). This CDR3 region has 10 residues. The germline V and J ends were trimmed by 2 bases and 8 bases, with 3 bases remaining between them. CDR3 sequence: CASSLREAFF. DNA for the CDR3: TGTGCCAGCAGCTTACGGGAAGCTTTCTTT.

V gene TRBV4-1 combines with J gene TRBJ2-5, with 7 bases that match TRBD1. CDR1 is MGHRA, CDR2 YSYEKL, per germline. This CDR3 region has 15 residues. V shed 1 base, J shed 5 bases, and the junction held 7 bases outside the gene matches. This CDR3 is CASSQGDSPGETQYF. The CDR3 DNA reads as TGCGCCAGCAGCCAAGGGGACAGCCCTGGGGAGACCCAGTACTTC.

This clone was observed a handful of times. The rearrangement uses TRBV29-1 and TRBJ1-2; D unresolved. Germline V lookup: CDR1 SQVTM, CDR2 ANQGSEA. This CDR3 is built from 13 residues. The CDR3 is CSFSDRNSYGYTF. The CDR3 nucleotides are TGCAGTTTTTCCGACCGTAACTCCTATGGCTACACCTTC.

V is TRBV7-8 and J is TRBJ2-1; D may be TRBD2 (7 bases). This CDR3 is 14 amino acids long. Germline CDR1 is SGHVS and CDR2 is FQNEAQ. V lost 2 bases and J 10 bases, leaving 15 bases between the germline ends. The CDR3 reads CASSLSPGGGEQFF. CDR3 nucleotide sequence: TGTGCCAGCAGCTTATCCCCGGGGGGCGGGGAGCAGTTCTTC.

The chain is built from TRBV19 and TRBJ2-7; tentatively, D is TRBD2 (7 bases). V lost 9 bases to trimming and J lost 0 bases, with 15 bases between them. CDR3 length: 14 amino acids. CDR1 is LNHDA, CDR2 SQIVND, per germline (reference sequence). The CDR3 region has the DNA TGTGCCAGCGCTAGGGGGGGTAACTCCTACGAGCAGTACTTC. Amino acid sequence: CASARGGNSYEQYF.

V usage is TRBV11-3 and J usage is TRBJ2-1; 8 bases fit TRBD1. After removal of 3 bases from V and 0 bases from J, the junction contained 1 base not matched to a gene. This CDR3 is 15 amino acids long. Germline CDR1 is SGHNT and CDR2 is YENEEA. CDR3 in DNA: TGTGCCAGCAGCTTCGGGACAGGCTCCTACAATGAGCAGTTCTTC. Protein product: CASSFGTGSYNEQFF.